These T cell receptor beta chains were read from a single sample in a study of T cell responses to AZD1222 COVID-19 vaccine. Some clones are missing from TCRdb's copy, which holds only in-frame ones; the method was immunoSEQ multiplex PCR. This sample has about 160,000 clones, with 90% to 95% found just once. Material: peripheral blood, obtained on day 0 of AZD1222 vaccination. The receptors were sampled from an adult in good health. The conserved cysteine and the conserved F or W are not part of the CDR3 here. Each record gives: clone size, J gene, V gene, CDR3 protein. Expanded clones get a size class; other rows say once, few or many, or leave the size out.

- TRBJ2-2 TRBV7-2 ASSFRDRATGELF
- TRBJ1-5 TRBV7-8 ASSLASTYQPQH
once TRBJ1-5 TRBV5-3 ARSVGGPTGQPQH
- TRBJ2-6 TRBV3-1/TRBV3-2 ASSQERVTGANVLT
- TRBJ1-5 TRBV5-5 ASSLVMDLNQPQH
- TRBJ1-6 TRBV4-3 ASSQVRSSYNSPLH
- TRBJ2-1 TRBV11-3 ASSFGGPAYEQF
- TRBJ1-1 TRBV12-3/TRBV12-4 ASWTGGLTEAF
- TRBJ2-5 TRBV4-3 ASSQELAGTSETQY
- TRBJ1-1 TRBV18 ASSPTQQGPNTEAF
- TRBJ2-7 TRBV5-4 ASTLQGPYEQY
- TRBJ1-1 TRBV5-6 ASSLLQDTEAF
- TRBJ2-5 TRBV4-3 ASSQDSPPQETQY
- TRBJ1-5 TRBV19 ASSIVGGAQPQH
once TRBJ2-3 TRBV2 ASSVTSFEKN
- TRBJ1-6 TRBV2 AINPRDRGQSSPLH
- TRBJ2-1 TRBV7-2 ASRGERNNNEQF
- TRBJ2-7 TRBV28 ASSYSTGGYEQY
- TRBJ1-2 TRBV2 ASSGDSNYGYT
- TRBJ2-5 TRBV19 ASSARNRGETQY
- TRBJ1-5 TRBV28 ASSLGGENNQPQH
- TRBJ1-4 TRBV5-1 ASSLPGQFIRGEKLF
- TRBJ1-2 TRBV19 ASSAGTEIAYT
- TRBJ2-1 TRBV24-1 ATSDLLDEQF
- TRBJ1-1 TRBV13 ASSQPQFGDTEAF
- TRBJ2-5 TRBV5-8 ASSLDRGQETQY
- TRBJ1-1 TRBV30 AWSTDSNTEAF
- TRBJ1-4 TRBV19 ASSPPPGGADDGTNEKLF
once TRBJ1-2 TRBV4-3 ASSQELVQAGNYGYT
- TRBJ2-1 TRBV7-8 ASRVRDPGRNEQF
- TRBJ1-2 TRBV2 ASRAAGTGGLYGYT
- TRBJ1-1 TRBV11-3 ASSTGGAGTEAF
- TRBJ1-1 TRBV6-5 ASRPSGAPEAF
- TRBJ2-3 TRBV10-1 ASSEQETQY
once TRBJ2-7 TRBV5-4 ASSSLAGGVFEQY
- TRBJ2-7 TRBV12-3/TRBV12-4 ASSLALGSGQY
once TRBJ2-3 TRBV6-2/TRBV6-3 ASSYLATDTQY
- TRBJ2-7 TRBV5-1 ASSRGMDRGNYEQY
- TRBJ2-4 TRBV30 AWIRPSGGPKNIQY
- TRBJ2-7 TRBV4-1 ASSQETSGGYYEQY
- TRBJ1-1 TRBV19 ASSIKENTEAF
- TRBJ1-2 TRBV15 ATSRDYAAPYGYT
- TRBJ1-1 TRBV5-6 ASITLGTGNTEAF
- TRBJ1-4 TRBV7-9 ASSVSLGVAEKLF
- TRBJ2-7 TRBV6-5 ASVSQYVDEQY
- TRBJ1-1 TRBV6-6 ASITTPGGVMEAF
- TRBJ2-1 TRBV29-1 SVARQGLGEQF
- TRBJ2-5 TRBV29-1 SVVGVLETQY
- TRBJ2-5 TRBV28 ASSSWQGEKTQY
- TRBJ1-2 TRBV19 ASSETGSAGYT
once TRBJ1-2 TRBV28 ASSSALNYGYT
once TRBJ2-1 TRBV11-3 ASNGAATYNEQF
- TRBJ2-7 TRBV4-1 ASSQVNLGTYEQY